The sequence of this TCR beta chain was determined in a study of T-cell memory formation after mild COVID-19. TCRdb processed the 5' RACE reads anew with MiXCR; each CDR3 protein has one entry. Here the sample spans fewer than 60,000 distinct CDR3 sequences, about 12% being singletons. The CDR3 has 13 residues. CDR1 and CDR2 from the germline V gene are SGHRS and YFSETQ. Trimming shortened V by 4 bases and J by 4 bases, and 11 bases separated the two germline ends. The table lists this clonotype with many counts. The J gene is TRBJ2-5, the V gene TRBV5-1; the D call may be TRBD1 or TRBD2 (5 bases each). The receptor comes from a man aged 18 to 30 who had mild COVID-19 (a few samples of this study predate the infection). Cell type and time point are not known. The material sequenced was PBMCs or a T cell subset sorted from them (not recorded which). CDR3 loop: CASSRGAGETQYF. The CDR3 nucleotides read TGCGCCAGCAGCCGAGGGGCCGGAGAGACCCAGTACTTC.